These 8 T cell receptor beta chains were sequenced from one sample in a study of blood T cells in healthy people across ages. A second about 6 to 11 cycle PCR used barcoded and J-beta primers. TCRdb re-analysed the 5' RACE reads in MiXCR, keeping a single row per CDR3 protein. The sample contains about 2 million distinct CDR3 sequences, 49% of which appear only once. The sequenced sample was blood. All receptors derive from a woman in her 40s in good health.

The CDR3 sequence is CASSYSQGQEQETQYF. The CDR3 DNA reads as TGTGCCAGCAGTTACTCCCAAGGACAGGAGCAAGAGACCCAGTACTTC. The chain links TRBV6-2 or TRBV6-3 to TRBJ2-5; 7 bases fit TRBD1. This CDR3 is built from 16 residues. CDR1 MNHEY and CDR2 SVGEGT come from the germline V gene. J gave up 2 bases and V 0 bases, and 6 bases lay outside the gene matches.

J is TRBJ2-7 and V is TRBV7-2; 9 nucleotides align to TRBD2. The CDR3 totals 16 residues. From germline, CDR1 is SGHTA and CDR2 FQGNSA. V dropped 5 bases and J dropped 2; count of bases not matched to a gene: 10. The CDR3 protein is CASSRIGAGGAYEQYF. The CDR3, as DNA: TGTGCCAGCAGCCGCATCGGAGCGGGGGGAGCCTACGAGCAGTACTTC.

This clonotype has at least ten counts. V usage is TRBV10-2 and J usage is TRBJ2-5; 8 positions agree with TRBD2. Germline V lookup: CDR1 WSHSY, CDR2 SAAADI. The junction had 13 bases not matched to a gene; V was cut back by 6 bases and J by 7 bases. CDR3 length: 15 amino acids. The CDR3 region is CASRASGSLLTTQYF. CDR3 coding DNA: TGCGCCAGCAGGGCTAGCGGGTCTCTTCTCACGACCCAGTACTTC.

Notes on this clonotype: One base away lies a much larger clone, so this may be a sequencing read error. V gene TRBV20-1 combines with J gene TRBJ2-1; possibly TRBD2 for D (6 bases). The J call is in doubt because the DNA end fits TRBJ2-7 better. The germline gives CDR1 DFQATT, CDR2 SNEGSKA (reference sequence). The CDR3 sequence is 13 residues long. Written as DNA, the CDR3 is TGCAGTGCTGCGGGGAGCTCCTACAATGAGCAGTACTTC. Translation gives CSAAGSSYNEQYF.

The chain recombines TRBV5-1 with TRBJ1-6; TRBD1 matches 9 bases. V trimming: 0 bases; J trimming: 7 bases; junction bases outside the gene matches: 8. CDR3 size: 17 residues. Germline V CDR1 and CDR2: SGHRS, YFSETQ. DNA of the CDR3: TGCGCCAGCAGCTTGGTGGGGACAGGGCTTTGGAATTCACCCCTCCACTTT. Its translation: CASSLVGTGLWNSPLHF.

About this clonotype itself: With a much larger clone just one base away, this may be a read error. This sequence joins TRBV7-8 and TRBJ2-5; D is undetermined. TRBJ2-1 matches the DNA end more closely, so the J call is doubtful. The length of the CDR3 is 12 residues. The germline V gene encodes CDR1 SGHVS and CDR2 FQNEAQ. CDR3 loop: CASSLQQETQFF. The CDR3 coding sequence is TGTGCCAGCAGCTTACAGCAAGAGACCCAGTTCTTC.

The chain has TRBV6-5 and TRBJ2-5; no reliable D call. The CDR3 consists of 13 residues. Germline V lookup: CDR1 MNHEY, CDR2 SVGAGI. The V end was cut by 8 bases, the J end by 11 bases, with 21 bases between. CDR3 in DNA: TGTGCCAGCGCACCGGCGGTTCTTGATGAGCAGTACTTC. Amino acids: CASAPAVLDEQYF.

The DNA for the CDR3 is TGTGCCAGCACCTCGAGCCTTCAAAACATTCAGTACTTC. This translates into CASTSSLQNIQYF. The rearrangement joins TRBV7-2 to TRBJ2-4; no clear D. V lost 7 bases and J 5 bases, leaving 12 bases between the germline ends. This CDR3 has 13 residues. CDR1 is SGHTA and CDR2 is FQGNSA in the germline V gene.